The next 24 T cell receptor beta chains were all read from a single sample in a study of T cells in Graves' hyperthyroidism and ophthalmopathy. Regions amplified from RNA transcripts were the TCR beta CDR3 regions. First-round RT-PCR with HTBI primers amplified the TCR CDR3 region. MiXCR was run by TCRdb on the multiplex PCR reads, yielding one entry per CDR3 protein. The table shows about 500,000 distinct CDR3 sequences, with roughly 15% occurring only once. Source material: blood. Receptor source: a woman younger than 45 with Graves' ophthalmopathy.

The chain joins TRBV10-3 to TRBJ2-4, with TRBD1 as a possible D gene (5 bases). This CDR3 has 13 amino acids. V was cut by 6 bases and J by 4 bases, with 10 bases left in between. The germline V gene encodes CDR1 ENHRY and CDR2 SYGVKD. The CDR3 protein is CAISQDMKNIQYF. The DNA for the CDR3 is TGTGCCATCAGCCAGGACATGAAAAACATTCAGTACTTC.

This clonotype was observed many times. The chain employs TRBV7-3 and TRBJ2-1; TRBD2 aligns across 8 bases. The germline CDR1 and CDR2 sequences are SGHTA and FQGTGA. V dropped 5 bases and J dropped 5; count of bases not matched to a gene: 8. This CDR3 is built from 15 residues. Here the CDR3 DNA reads TGTGCCAGCAGCGGAAGCGGGAGAGTCGACAATGAGCAGTTCTTC. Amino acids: CASSGSGRVDNEQFF.

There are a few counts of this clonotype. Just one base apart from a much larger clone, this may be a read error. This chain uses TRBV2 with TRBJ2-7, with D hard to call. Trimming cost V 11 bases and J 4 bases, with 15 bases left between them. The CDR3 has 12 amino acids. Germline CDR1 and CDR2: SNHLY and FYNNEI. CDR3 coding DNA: TGTGCCGGCGGCGGTCACCCTTACGAGCAGTACTTC. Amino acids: CAGGGHPYEQYF.

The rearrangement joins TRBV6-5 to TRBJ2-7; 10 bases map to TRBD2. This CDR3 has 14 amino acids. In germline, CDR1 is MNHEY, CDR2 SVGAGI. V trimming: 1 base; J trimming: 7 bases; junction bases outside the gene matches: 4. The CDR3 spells CASSYWTSGREQYF. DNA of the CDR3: TGTGCCAGCAGTTACTGGACTAGCGGTCGTGAGCAGTACTTC.

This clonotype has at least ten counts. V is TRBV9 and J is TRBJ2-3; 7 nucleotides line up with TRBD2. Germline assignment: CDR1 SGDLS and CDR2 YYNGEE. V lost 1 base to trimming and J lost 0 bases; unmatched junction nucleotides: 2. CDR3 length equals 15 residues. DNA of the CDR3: TGTGCCAGCAGCGTACGCGGGGGAAGCACAGATACGCAGTATTTT. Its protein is CASSVRGGSTDTQYF. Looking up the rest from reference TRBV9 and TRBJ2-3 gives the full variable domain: DSGVTQTPKHLITATGQRVTLRCSPRSGDLSVYWYQQSLDQGLQFLIQYYNGEERAKGNILERFSAQQFPDLHSELNLSSLELGDSALYFCASSVRGGSTDTQYFGPGTRLTVL.

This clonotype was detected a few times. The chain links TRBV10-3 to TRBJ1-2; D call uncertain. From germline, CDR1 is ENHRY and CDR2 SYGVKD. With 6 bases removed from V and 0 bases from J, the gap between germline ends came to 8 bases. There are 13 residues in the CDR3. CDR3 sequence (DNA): TGTGCCATCAGAACGGAAGCTAACTATGGCTACACCTTC. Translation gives CAIRTEANYGYTF.

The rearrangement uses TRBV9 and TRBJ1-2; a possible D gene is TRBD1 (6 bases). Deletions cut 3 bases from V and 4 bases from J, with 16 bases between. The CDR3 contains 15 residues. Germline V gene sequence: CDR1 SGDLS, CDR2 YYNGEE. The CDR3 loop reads CASSAFTGFAYGYTF. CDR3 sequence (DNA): TGTGCCAGCAGCGCCTTTACAGGGTTTGCCTATGGCTACACCTTC.

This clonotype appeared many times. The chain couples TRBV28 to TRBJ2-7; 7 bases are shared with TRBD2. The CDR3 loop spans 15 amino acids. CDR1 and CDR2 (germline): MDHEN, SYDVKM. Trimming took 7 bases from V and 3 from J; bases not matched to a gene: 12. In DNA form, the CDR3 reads TGTGCCAGCACCCGGGAGGCAGACTTAAACTACGAGCAGTACTTC. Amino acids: CASTREADLNYEQYF.

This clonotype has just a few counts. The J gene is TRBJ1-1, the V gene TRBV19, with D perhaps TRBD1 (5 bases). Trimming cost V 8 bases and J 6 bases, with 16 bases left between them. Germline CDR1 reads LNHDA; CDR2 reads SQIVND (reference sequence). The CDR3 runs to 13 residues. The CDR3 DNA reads TGTGCCAGTTCACCCGTAGCCAGGGCTGAAGCTTTCTTT. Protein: CASSPVARAEAFF.

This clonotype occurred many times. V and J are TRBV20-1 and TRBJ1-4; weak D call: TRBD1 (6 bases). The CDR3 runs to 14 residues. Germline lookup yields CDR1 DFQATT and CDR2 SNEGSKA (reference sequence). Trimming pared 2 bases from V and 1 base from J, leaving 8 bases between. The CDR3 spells CSARKGGTNEKLFF. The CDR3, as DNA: TGCAGTGCTAGAAAAGGGGGAACTAATGAAAAACTGTTTTTT.

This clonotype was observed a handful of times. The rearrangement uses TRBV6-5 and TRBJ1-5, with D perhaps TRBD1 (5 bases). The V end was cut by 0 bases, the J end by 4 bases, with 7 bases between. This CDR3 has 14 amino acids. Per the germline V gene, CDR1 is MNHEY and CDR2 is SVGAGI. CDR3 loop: CASSYSGVNQPQHF. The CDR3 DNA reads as TGTGCCAGCAGTTACTCAGGGGTAAATCAGCCCCAGCATTTT.

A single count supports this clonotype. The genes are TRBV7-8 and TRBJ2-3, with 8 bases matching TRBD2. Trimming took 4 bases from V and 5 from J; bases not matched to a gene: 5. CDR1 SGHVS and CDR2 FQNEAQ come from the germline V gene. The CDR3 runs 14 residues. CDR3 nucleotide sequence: TGTGCCAGCAGCTGGGCGGGAGGTCGAGATACGCAGTATTTT. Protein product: CASSWAGGRDTQYF.

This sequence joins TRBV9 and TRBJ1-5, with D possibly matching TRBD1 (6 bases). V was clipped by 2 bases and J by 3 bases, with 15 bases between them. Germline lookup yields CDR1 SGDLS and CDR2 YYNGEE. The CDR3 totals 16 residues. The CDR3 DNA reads TGTGCCAGCAGCGTGGGTGTAACAGGGCCCAATCAGCCCCAGCATTTT. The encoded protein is CASSVGVTGPNQPQHF. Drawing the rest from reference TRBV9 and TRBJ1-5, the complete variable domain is DSGVTQTPKHLITATGQRVTLRCSPRSGDLSVYWYQQSLDQGLQFLIQYYNGEERAKGNILERFSAQQFPDLHSELNLSSLELGDSALYFCASSVGVTGPNQPQHFGDGTRLSIL.

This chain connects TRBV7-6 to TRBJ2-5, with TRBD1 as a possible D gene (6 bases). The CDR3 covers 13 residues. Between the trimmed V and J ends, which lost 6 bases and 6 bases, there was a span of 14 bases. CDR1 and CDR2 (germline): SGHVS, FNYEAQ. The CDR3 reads CASSSRTEQTQYF. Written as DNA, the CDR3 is TGTGCCAGCAGTTCCCGGACAGAACAGACCCAGTACTTC.

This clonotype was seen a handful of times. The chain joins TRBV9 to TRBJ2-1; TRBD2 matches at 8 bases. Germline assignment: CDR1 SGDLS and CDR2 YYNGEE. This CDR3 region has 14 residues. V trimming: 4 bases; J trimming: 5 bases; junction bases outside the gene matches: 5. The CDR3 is CASSMTSAHNEQFF. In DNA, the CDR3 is TGTGCCAGCAGCATGACTAGCGCTCACAATGAGCAGTTCTTC.

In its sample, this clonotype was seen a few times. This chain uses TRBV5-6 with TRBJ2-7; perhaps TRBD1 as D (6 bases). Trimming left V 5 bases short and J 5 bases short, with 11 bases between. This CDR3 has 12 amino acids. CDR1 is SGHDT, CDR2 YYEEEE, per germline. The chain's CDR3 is CASRTGIHEQYF. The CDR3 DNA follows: TGTGCCAGCAGAACAGGGATCCACGAGCAGTACTTC.

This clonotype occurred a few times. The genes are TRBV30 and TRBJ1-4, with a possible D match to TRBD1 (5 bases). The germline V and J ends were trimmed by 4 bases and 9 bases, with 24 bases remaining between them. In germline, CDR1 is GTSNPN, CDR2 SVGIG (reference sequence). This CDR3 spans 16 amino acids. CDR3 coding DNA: TGTGCCTGGAATGGACTAAGTCCGGGACCGGCTCAAAAACTGTTTTTT. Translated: CAWNGLSPGPAQKLFF.

Here the CDR3 DNA reads TGTGCCAGCAGTTACGGCCTAGCGGGAGATACAGATACGCAGTATTTT. It is translated as CASSYGLAGDTDTQYF. The chain has TRBV6-2 or TRBV6-3 and TRBJ2-3; 10 bases map to TRBD2. Losses at the gene ends were 2 bases for V and 3 bases for J; bases not matched to a gene: 5. This CDR3 comprises 16 residues. Germline V lookup: CDR1 MNHEY, CDR2 SVGEGT.

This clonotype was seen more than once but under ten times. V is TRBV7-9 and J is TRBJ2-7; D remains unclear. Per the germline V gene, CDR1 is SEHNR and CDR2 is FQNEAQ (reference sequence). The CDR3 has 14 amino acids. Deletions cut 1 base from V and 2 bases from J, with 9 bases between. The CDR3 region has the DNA TGTGCCAGCAGCTTAGTAGACGGAACCTACGAGCAGTACTTC. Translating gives CASSLVDGTYEQYF.

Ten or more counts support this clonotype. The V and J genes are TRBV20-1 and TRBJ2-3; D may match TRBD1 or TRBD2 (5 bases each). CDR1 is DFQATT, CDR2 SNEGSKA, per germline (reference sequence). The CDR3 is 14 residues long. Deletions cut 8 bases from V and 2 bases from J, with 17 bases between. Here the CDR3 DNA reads TGCAGTACTGGACCTGGGGGTACCACAGATACGCAGTATTTT. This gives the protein CSTGPGGTTDTQYF.

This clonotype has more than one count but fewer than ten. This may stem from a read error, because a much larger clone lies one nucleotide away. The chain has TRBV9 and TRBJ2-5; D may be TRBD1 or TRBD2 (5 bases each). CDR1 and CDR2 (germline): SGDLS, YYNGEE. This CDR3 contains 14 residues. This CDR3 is CANSVGEHQETQYF. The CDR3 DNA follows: TGTGCCAACAGCGTAGGGGAGCACCAAGAGACCCAGTACTTC.

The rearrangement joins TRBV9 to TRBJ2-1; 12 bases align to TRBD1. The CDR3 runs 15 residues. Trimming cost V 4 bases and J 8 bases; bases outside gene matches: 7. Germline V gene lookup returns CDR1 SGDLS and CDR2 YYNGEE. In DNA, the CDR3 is TGTGCCAGCAGCCGGGAAGGGACAGGGGGCTATGAGCAGTTCTTC. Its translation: CASSREGTGGYEQFF.

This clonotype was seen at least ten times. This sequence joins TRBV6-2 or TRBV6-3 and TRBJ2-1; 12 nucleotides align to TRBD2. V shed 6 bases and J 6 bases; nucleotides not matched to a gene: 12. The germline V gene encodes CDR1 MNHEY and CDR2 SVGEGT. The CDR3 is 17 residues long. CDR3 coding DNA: TGTGCCAGCAGCCCCCCGCCCTCGGGACTAGCGGGCAATGAGCAGTTCTTC. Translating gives CASSPPPSGLAGNEQFF.

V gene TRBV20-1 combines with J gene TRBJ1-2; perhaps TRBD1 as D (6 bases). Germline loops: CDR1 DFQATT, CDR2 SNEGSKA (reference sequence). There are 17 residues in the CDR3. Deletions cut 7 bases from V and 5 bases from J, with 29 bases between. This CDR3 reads CSVETGTGSNSAYGYTF. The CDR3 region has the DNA TGCAGTGTGGAGACCGGTACAGGGTCGAATTCGGCTTATGGCTACACCTTC.